Below are 27 T cell receptor beta chains sequenced from a single sample in a study of T cells expressing NK-cell markers. TCRdb reprocessed the 5' RACE reads and stores each CDR3 protein as one record, lacking DNA. This sample contains a few hundred thousand distinct CDR3 sequences. The sample consisted of blood T cells: a sorted CD56 or NKG2C T cell subset, CD4+ or CD8+ T cells, or bulk PBMC T cells (not recorded which). Receptors were obtained from a man aged 18 to 69 in good health.

J is TRBJ2-5 and V is TRBV5-1; TCRdb proposes TRBD1, but this gene call is untestable without DNA. This CDR3 has 15 residues. CDR1 and CDR2 (germline): SGHRS, YFSETQ. This CDR3 is CASTHYGQGKETQYF.

The rearrangement joins TRBV18 to TRBJ1-3. Germline CDR1 KGHSH, CDR2 LQKENI. CDR3 length: 16 residues. Here the CDR3 reads CASSPREGSSGNTIYF.

V is TRBV5-1 and J is TRBJ2-7; the TRBD1 assignment by TCRdb is unverifiable without DNA. The germline gives CDR1 SGHRS, CDR2 YFSETQ. This CDR3 region has 14 residues. CDR3 loop: CASSPRDAYYEQYF.

The V and J genes are TRBV18 and TRBJ1-1. This CDR3 is 14 amino acids long. Germline values: CDR1 KGHSH, CDR2 LQKENI. CDR3 region: CASSPRPDPSGAFF.

The chain recombines TRBV5-6 with TRBJ2-6; as DNA is missing, the TRBD1 call by TCRdb cannot be tested. Looked up from germline, CDR1 is SGHDT and CDR2 is YYEEEE. This CDR3 has 17 residues. The CDR3 region is CASSGTGALSGANVLTF.

The rearrangement uses TRBV20-1 and TRBJ2-3; TCRdb indicates TRBD1, and absent DNA this call remains unverified. The CDR3 consists of 14 residues. The germline CDR1 and CDR2 sequences are DFQATT and SNEGSKA (reference sequence). The chain's CDR3 is CSAHPLTSADTQYF.

The chain has TRBV6-4 and TRBJ2-3; TCRdb's D call, TRBD2, is unchecked because there is no DNA. CDR3 length equals 17 residues. CDR1 and CDR2 (germline): MRHNA, SNTAGT. The CDR3 is CASSDSFGLADTDTQYF.

The CDR3 region is CASRDRVSTDTQYF. This chain joins TRBV7-9 and TRBJ2-3; TCRdb selects TRBD1, and the lack of DNA leaves this call unchecked. Germline-derived CDR1 and CDR2 are SEHNR and FQNEAQ (reference sequence). This CDR3 is built from 14 residues. The full variable domain, completed using reference TRBV7-9 and TRBJ2-3, is DTGVSQNPRHKITKRGQNVTFRCDPISEHNRLYWYRQTLGQGPEFLTYFQNEAQLEKSRLLSDRFSAERPKGSFSTLEIQRTEQGDSAMYLCASRDRVSTDTQYFGPGTRLTVL.

The chain recombines TRBV3-1 with TRBJ2-4. This CDR3 is 17 amino acids long. CDR1 and CDR2 from the germline V gene are LGHDT and YNNKEL (reference sequence). The CDR3 region is CASSQSVPTLAKNIQYF.

J is TRBJ2-5 and V is TRBV27; TCRdb indicates TRBD1, and absent DNA this call remains unverified. This CDR3 contains 14 residues. Germline CDR1 reads MNHEY; CDR2 reads SMNVEV (reference sequence). The chain's CDR3 is CASSRDRRQETQYF.

The chain joins TRBV7-6 to TRBJ1-2; TCRdb picks TRBD1, but there is no DNA to check that call. This CDR3 comprises 15 residues. Germline V gene sequence: CDR1 SGHVS, CDR2 FNYEAQ. The CDR3 loop reads CASSLGGGNSLGYTF.

This chain joins TRBV7-2 and TRBJ2-2; as DNA is missing, the TRBD1 call by TCRdb cannot be tested. The CDR3 has 16 residues. Germline V lookup: CDR1 SGHTA, CDR2 FQGNSA. CDR3 amino acids: CASSLAAQGAGGELFF.

V and J are TRBV20-1 and TRBJ2-7. CDR1 DFQATT and CDR2 SNEGSKA come from the germline V gene (reference sequence). The CDR3 is 13 amino acids. CDR3 protein: CSAKTYRSYEQYF.

The rearrangement links TRBV27 to TRBJ1-2. Germline lookup yields CDR1 MNHEY and CDR2 SMNVEV (reference sequence). This CDR3 region has 14 residues. This chain's CDR3 is CASSSLGGVYGYTF.

The V gene is TRBV9, the J gene TRBJ1-1; the D call of TRBD1 rests on TCRdb alone, since no DNA is present to check it. CDR3 length: 15 residues. Germline-derived CDR1 and CDR2 are SGDLS and YYNGEE. CDR3: CASSVVRGPNTEAFF.

The V and J genes are TRBV7-6 and TRBJ2-7. CDR3 size: 15 residues. Germline-derived CDR1 and CDR2 are SGHVS and FNYEAQ. The CDR3 reads CASSLARGTPYEQYF. The entire variable domain, with the rest obtained from reference TRBV7-6 and TRBJ2-7, is as follows: GAGVSQSPRYKVTKRGQDVALRCDPISGHVSLYWYRQALGQGPEFLTYFNYEAQQDKSGLPNDRFSAERPEGSISTLTIQRTEQRDSAMYRCASSLARGTPYEQYFGPGTRLTVT.

This chain joins TRBV5-1 and TRBJ2-3; without DNA, the TCRdb call of TRBD1 cannot be checked. The CDR3 sequence is 16 residues long. The germline V gene has CDR1 SGHRS and CDR2 YFSETQ. The CDR3 protein is CASSLGFGGRGDTQYF.

CDR3 region: CASSLDRGINQPQHF. The chain carries TRBV7-8 and TRBJ1-5; the TRBD1 assignment by TCRdb is unverifiable without DNA. Germline CDR1 reads SGHVS; CDR2 reads FQNEAQ. CDR3 length: 15 amino acids.

This chain's CDR3 is CASSVRGFSTDTQYF. The chain has TRBV9 and TRBJ2-3. This CDR3 is 15 amino acids long. CDR1 SGDLS and CDR2 YYNGEE come from the germline V gene. The full variable domain, in which reference TRBV9 and TRBJ2-3 provide the parts outside the CDR3, is DSGVTQTPKHLITATGQRVTLRCSPRSGDLSVYWYQQSLDQGLQFLIQYYNGEERAKGNILERFSAQQFPDLHSELNLSSLELGDSALYFCASSVRGFSTDTQYFGPGTRLTVL.

The gene calls are TRBV3-1 and TRBJ2-1; TCRdb proposes TRBD1, but this gene call is untestable without DNA. The CDR3 is 16 residues long. The V gene's germline CDR1 is LGHDT and CDR2 YNNKEL (reference sequence). The CDR3 loop is CASSSWGRGDNNEQFF.

V is TRBV10-3 and J is TRBJ2-1. This CDR3 region has 17 residues. CDR1 ENHRY and CDR2 SYGVKD come from the germline V gene. CDR3 loop: CAISESVRGRSYNEQFF.

The chain is built from TRBV3-1 and TRBJ2-5; the TCRdb D gene call, TRBD1, has no DNA to confirm it. The CDR3 is made up of 13 amino acids. CDR1 is LGHDT, CDR2 YNNKEL, per germline (reference sequence). CDR3 sequence: CASSQDLGGRRYF.

V gene TRBV2 combines with J gene TRBJ2-7; with no DNA, the TCRdb D assignment of TRBD1 cannot be verified. This CDR3 contains 15 residues. Looked up from germline, CDR1 is SNHLY and CDR2 is FYNNEI. The CDR3 region is CASSNWGQGAYEQYF.

The chain couples TRBV7-2 to TRBJ2-7. The CDR3 loop spans 15 amino acids. Germline loops: CDR1 SGHTA, CDR2 FQGNSA. This CDR3 is CASSLDGVRSYEQYF.

The chain couples TRBV5-1 to TRBJ2-1; absent DNA, TCRdb's TRBD2 call cannot be checked. There are 17 residues in the CDR3. Germline V gives CDR1 SGHRS, CDR2 YFSETQ. The CDR3 sequence: CASNLALLAGPYNEQFF.

The rearrangement uses TRBV20-1 and TRBJ2-7. The CDR3 runs 15 residues. Germline CDR1 reads DFQATT; CDR2 reads SNEGSKA (reference sequence). CDR3 sequence: CSARNSGTPTYEQYF.

The chain combines TRBV7-9 with TRBJ2-2; TCRdb gives TRBD1 as the D gene, but with no DNA this cannot be confirmed. The CDR3 sequence is 15 residues long. CDR1 is SEHNR and CDR2 is FQNEAQ in the germline V gene (reference sequence). This CDR3 is CASSTQGENTGELFF.